The T cell receptor beta chain described here comes from a study of cytomegalovirus exposure and HLA in healthy donors (dated by TCRdb to 2016 to 2017). Notes on the research overall: In an earlier analysis of approximately 640 of the donors, 276 Gb of sequence data and some 100 million unique TCR beta sequences from roughly 190 million T cells were reported. An early release that covered about 600 HLA-typed donors contained 300 to 350 gigabases of sequencing data and 80 million or so unique TCR sequences. The genetic ancestry cluster associated with self-reported Caucasian donors included about four fifths of the approximately 430 genotyped donors. The study aimed to test whether cataloging public T cell receptors could reveal signatures of past pathogen exposure. Using immunosequencing, the study profiled T cell repertoires from about 650 subjects and related those repertoires to cytomegalovirus serostatus. A separate validation cohort of 100 to 150 different subjects was used in addition to the 666-subject first cohort. To predict cytomegalovirus infection status, the study brought together high-throughput TCR immunosequencing, statistical association of individual TCRs with disease status, and machine learning. In a later analysis, previously published TCR beta repertoires from 500 to 750 donors were re-analyzed and high-resolution HLA genotyping was added so that TCR occurrence patterns could be studied. The later analysis used no new phenotypic data to find candidate immune exposures, relying instead on TCR beta sequences and their occurrence across donors. To decide whether each TCR beta V gene segment behaved as functional or pseudogenic, an earlier analysis of approximately 590 of the donors relied on high-throughput TCR beta sequencing. Donor age, sex, ethnicity and CMV serostatus were collected together with the repertoire data. A later genetic analysis used genome-wide SNP genotypes for 398 of the 666 donors, treating that subset as a discovery cohort. Every discovery cohort repertoire had been produced on one sequencing platform. HLA typing covered class I and class II loci at four-digit resolution. Typing coverage varied by locus: roughly 620-630 donors for A, B, C, DRB1 and DQB1; approximately 500 for DQA1; more than 600 for DPA1; around 490 for DPB1. About 5 DR-DQ haplotypes were handled as single units for association and clustering, since linkage in the cohort was strong. Across approximately 420 genotyped donors of the cohort, an average of about 240,000 unique TCR beta nucleotide sequences per donor were sequenced, and roughly 20% of those sequences were non-productive. What the authors observed across the whole study: Compared with equally common non-associated chains, HLA-associated TCR beta chains in a later analysis were more clonally expanded and had lower generation probabilities. According to a later analysis, TCR association rates differed among HLA loci, with DRB1 alleles showing the most associated TCRs and HLA-C alleles showing the fewest. The sequencing pipeline was judged likely to have produced a cluster of highly shared sequence variants as a technical artifact. The authors suggested that the approach could potentially be generalized to other disease states and immunological phenotypes. Correlated functional status among segregating V segments might reflect linkage disequilibrium, but an unknown experimental factor could not be ruled out. In a later analysis, several top co-occurrence clusters were reported to appear linked to parvovirus B19, influenza, CMV and Epstein-Barr virus. Specific HLA alleles were associated with about 17,000 TCR beta sequences at a false discovery rate of 0.05 in a later analysis. Cytomegalovirus status was reported to be diagnosed by the classifier with high specificity and sensitivity in both the original and validation cohorts. Assigning TCR associations to individual alleles was difficult when HLA alleles, especially DR and DQ, strongly co-occurred. A later genetic analysis associated a missense DCLRE1C variant with V-gene and J-gene trimming of TCR beta chains, and an independent cohort replicated the association. The cohort was sequenced for TCR beta chains only, and without alpha or paired-chain data the features that could be detected were limited. HLA typing was unavailable for some donors at each locus, so association tests used only the typed subset. The presence/absence analyses assumed that sequencing depth was roughly uniform across donors, and that assumption may not be true. Broadly in line with IMGT annotations, most TCR beta V segments showed up in productive rearrangements about 87% or about 30% of the time in an earlier analysis of several hundred of the donors. In vitro tests confirmed that a few of the cytomegalovirus-associated TCR beta chains recognize cytomegalovirus antigens. The study listed 164 TCR beta chains as associated with cytomegalovirus. The only immune exposure information available for the cohort was CMV serostatus. Across donors, most TCR sequences were observed very rarely, whereas some public TCRs were present in many individuals. The earlier analysis of a few hundred of the donors excluded over 15 rarely observed V segments, including chromosome 9 orphons, because counts were too low. According to a later analysis, most CMV-associated TCR beta chains appeared to be HLA-restricted, and the HLA associations seemed to be driven largely by CMV exposure. A further reported finding was that TCR beta sequences accurately predicted the HLA-A and HLA-B alleles for most subjects in the first cohort. A later genetic analysis reported fewer N-insertions in productive TCRs among donors in an Asian-associated ancestry cluster than the roughly 690-donor mean.

The method behind the library was the immunoSEQ multiplex PCR assay. For the multiplex PCR, a mixture combining 60 forward primers for TCR Vbeta segments and 13 reverse primers for TCR Jbeta segments was used. The CDR3 region of rearranged TCR beta genes was amplified from genomic DNA by a multiplex PCR assay. On the Illumina HiSeq System, the amplified TCR beta libraries were sequenced as 87-base-pair reads. Per the authors' processing: A later analysis tallied around 82 million unique TCR beta chains across the approximately 670 repertoires, and roughly 11 million of those chains were shared by two or more donors. Raw reads were error-corrected and collapsed into unique sequences with a nearest-neighbor algorithm that merged closely related sequences to remove PCR and sequencing errors. V, D and J gene segments were assigned by aligning CDR3 sequences to IMGT reference sequences. For a sequence to be retained, a match of at least six nucleotides was required to both a V gene segment and a J gene segment. Rearrangements were called productive when the CDR3 lacked stop codons and stayed in frame with V and J; all others were non-productive. CDR3 was defined according to IMGT convention as the region running from the second conserved V-encoded cysteine to the conserved J-encoded phenylalanine. The earlier analysis of about 530 of the donors excluded any sequence lacking an unambiguous match to a single V gene segment. In an earlier analysis of several hundred of the donors, V segments were called functional above 56.7% productive rearrangements and were called segregating when the between-donor standard deviation exceeded 5%. A statistical classification framework was built to diagnose cytomegalovirus status from the catalog of TCR beta chain sequences. V and J gene assignment, in a later analysis, came from comparing TCR nucleotide sequences with IMGT/GENE-DB human TR gene sequences. In a later analysis, CDR3 sequences and most-parsimonious VDJ recombination scenarios were assigned using the TCRdist pipeline. In a later analysis, every TCR beta chain was defined by the combination of its CDR3 amino acid sequence and its V-gene family, and reads without a unique V-gene family were dropped. In a later analysis, 450 to 600 highly shared, low-generation-probability nucleotide sequences were removed to address suspected cross-contamination and a sequencing artifact. In a later analysis, a clonal expansion index for each public chain was calculated from normalized within-repertoire ranks of inferred template counts. A later analysis computed generation probabilities with a VDJ recombination model fitted to out-of-frame rearrangements, and checked the results against IGoR. Hypergeometric tests were used in a later analysis to score TCR-TCR, TCR-HLA and TCR-CMV co-occurrence, with a repertoire-size bias correction applied to the TCR pairs. False discovery rates were estimated in a later analysis by permuting HLA or CMV assignments 20 times. A later analysis grouped co-occurring TCRs with DBSCAN, adding TCRdist sequence similarity when clustering within HLA-allele-positive subsets. Co-occurrence clustering excluded repertoires with fewer than 30,000 or more than 120,000 public chains, plus five with anomalous nucleotide sharing. Entries here come from immuneACCESS through TCRdb and include only in-frame sequences with V and J called. Some clones fail to appear in such tables; in the studies checked, an unresolved V gene covers under half of the shortfall, and the cause of the remainder is unknown. V, J and clone size derive from that table, while D and trimming were established from the DNA sequence. The sample table contains over 80,000 clones; only one count was recorded for roughly 80% of them. Of the sample, roughly 3.4% is held by the ten largest clones.

Points on this clone: It has no known antigen specificity. Per-nucleotide qualities are absent, and no much larger clonotype sits a single base away.

The cohort was made up of approximately 700 healthy bone marrow donors. All cohort members were sampled while nominally healthy, although unrecorded immune exposures were likely present. The donor was CMV seropositive and belonged to the group of 250 to 300 seropositive cohort members. A peripheral blood sample was collected from each donor, and TCR beta sequencing was performed on peripheral blood mononuclear cells. Genomic DNA extraction from the blood cell samples was performed with the Qiagen DNeasy Blood Extraction Kit. The clonotype originates from a man aged 25 to 40 in good health and CMV-seropositive. Sequencing was performed on PBMCs.

This receptor carries the CDR3 CASSTTRPGELFF. The DNA reads as follows: TGTGCCAGCAGCACGACTAGGCCCGGGGAGCTGTTTTTT. The chain is made from TRBV2 and TRBJ2-2; a tentative D match to TRBD2 spans 6 bases. Including cysteine and phenylalanine, the CDR3 has 13 amino acids. Only the CDR3 DNA stays, 39 bases, in frame from base 1. The germline V gene specifies SNHLY as CDR1 and FYNNEI as CDR2. V loses 6 bases of germline sequence and J loses 6 bases, and the interval between the two ends is 11 bases.